This TCR beta chain was sequenced in a study of shared clonotypes between healthy human individuals. General study findings and limits: Estimated richness values were generally larger in naive subsets than in memory subsets. Non-shared clonotypes had lower generation probabilities than those shared by all four donors.

About this clone: Its antigen is undetermined.

Using immunoSEQ multiplex PCR, the repertoire was profiled, and TCRdb retains in-frame clones only, with some absent. The sample shows some 2,000,000 clones, almost 96% of them seen only once. The V gene's germline CDR1 is MNHEY and CDR2 SVGAGI. V was shortened by 6 bases and J by 10 bases, with 14 bases between the two germline ends. This CDR3 contains 12 residues. The receptor was isolated from a man aged 18-30 years in good health. Specimen: naive CD4+ T cells sorted from blood. Subset defined: CD45RA+ positively selected. The chain employs TRBV6-5 and TRBJ2-3, with D possibly being TRBD1 (6 bases). The chain's CDR3 is CASSPPRGSQYF. Written as DNA, the CDR3 is TGTGCCAGCAGCCCCCCCAGGGGATCGCAGTATTTT.